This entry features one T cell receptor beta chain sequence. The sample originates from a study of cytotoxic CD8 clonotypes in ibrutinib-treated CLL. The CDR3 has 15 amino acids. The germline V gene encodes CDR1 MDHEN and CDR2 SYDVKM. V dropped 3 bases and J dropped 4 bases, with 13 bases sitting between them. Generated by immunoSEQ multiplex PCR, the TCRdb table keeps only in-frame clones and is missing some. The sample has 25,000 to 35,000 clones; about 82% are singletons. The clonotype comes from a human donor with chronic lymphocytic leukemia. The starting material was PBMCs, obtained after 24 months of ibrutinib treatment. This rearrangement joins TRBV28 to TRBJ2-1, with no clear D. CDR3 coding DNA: TGTGCCAGCAGTTTGCCGAACGGGCCATACAATGAGCAGTTCTTC. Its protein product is CASSLPNGPYNEQFF.